This T cell receptor (beta chain) was obtained from a study of beta chain features in type 1 diabetes. Study findings and constraints: Shortening of TCRB CDR3s, moderate but significant, appeared in all four CD4+ subsets of Type 1 diabetes patients.

Every donor provided one heparinised blood draw, which averaged about 110 mL. Stem cell-like memory, regulatory, central memory and naive CD4+ cells were sorted via CD45RO/CCR7/CD25/CD127/CD95/CD27. Trimming removed 6 bases from V and 2 bases from J, with 13 bases in between. The CDR3 runs to 15 residues. CDR1 is MNHNS and CDR2 is SASEGT in the germline V gene. The table lists this clone with a few counts. The antigen is not known. What was sequenced were expressed TCRB transcripts, since all of the isolated RNA had been reverse transcribed. Some clones are missing from TCRdb's copy, which holds only in-frame ones; the method was immunoSEQ multiplex PCR. The table records 810,000 or so clones, roughly 15% of them present only once.

Sequenced input: naive CD4+ T cells from blood. The chain employs TRBV6-1 and TRBJ1-4, with D uncertain. The sequence came from a young woman in good health. The CDR3 DNA reads as TGTGCCAGCAGCGGAGACTTATGGACTAATGAAAAACTGTTTTTT. Its protein product is CASSGDLWTNEKLFF.